Listed below are T cell receptor beta chains from one sample, sequenced in a study of cytomegalovirus exposure and HLA in healthy donors. Measured with immunoSEQ multiplex PCR; TCRdb has only the in-frame clones, and not every one. The data contain roughly 100,000 clones, approximately 80% of them singletons. Sequencing was performed on PBMCs. The receptors were gathered from a woman aged 40 to 50 in good health and CMV-seronegative. Both conserved end residues are part of each CDR3. D genes are given only for firm matches. The size entry is marked missing in some rows and otherwise reads once, few, many or a size class.

size,J,V,D,CDR3,DNA
few,TRBJ2-5,TRBV5-1,TRBD2,CASSLGTSGQETQYF,TGCGCCAGCAGCCTCGGGACTAGCGGACAAGAGACCCAGTACTTC
few,TRBJ1-1,TRBV7-9,NA,CASSWGAEAFF,TGTGCCAGCAGTTGGGGGGCTGAAGCTTTCTTT
few,TRBJ1-1,TRBV19,NA,CASDPGSAFF,TGTGCCAGTGACCCGGGGTCAGCTTTCTTT
few,TRBJ1-2,TRBV5-4,TRBD1,CASSFGTDYGYTF,TGTGCCAGCAGCTTTGGGACAGACTATGGCTACACCTTC
NA,TRBJ2-7,TRBV7-2,NA,CASSLAARRDEQYF,TGTGCCAGCAGCTTAGCGGCGAGGAGGGACGAGCAGTACTTC
few,TRBJ1-1,TRBV7-9,NA,CASSLGTVNTEAFF,TGTGCCAGCAGCTTAGGGACAGTCAACACTGAAGCTTTCTTT
NA,TRBJ2-6,TRBV9,NA,CASSPVGANVLTF,TGTGCCAGCAGCCCCGTTGGGGCCAACGTCCTGACTTTC
NA,TRBJ1-1,TRBV2,NA,CASPPRDRRSTEAFF,TGTGCCAGCCCCCCCCGCGACAGGAGAAGCACTGAAGCTTTCTTT
NA,TRBJ1-2,TRBV29-1,NA,CSAPDGGYGYTF,TGCAGCGCCCCGGACGGAGGCTATGGCTACACCTTC
few,TRBJ1-1,TRBV6-5,TRBD1,CASSYNTGENTEAFF,TGTGCCAGCAGTTATAATACAGGGGAGAACACTGAAGCTTTCTTT
NA,TRBJ1-5,TRBV7-6,TRBD1,CASSRGTGRNQPQHF,TGTGCCAGCAGCCGAGGGACAGGGAGAAATCAGCCCCAGCATTTT
NA,TRBJ1-1,TRBV6-1,NA,CASRVDRTIGTEAFF,TGTGCCAGCAGAGTCGACAGGACGATTGGCACTGAAGCTTTCTTT
NA,TRBJ2-7,TRBV19,NA,CASSRRTGLVQYF,TGTGCCAGTAGCCGACGAACGGGACTTGTGCAGTACTTC
NA,TRBJ2-1,TRBV7-9,TRBD1,CASSSDRGSYNEQFF,TGTGCCAGCAGCTCAGACAGGGGGTCTTACAATGAGCAGTTCTTC
once,TRBJ2-3,TRBV5-1,NA,CASSLFYGDTQYF,TGCGCCAGCAGCTTGTTCTACGGGGATACGCAGTATTTT
once,TRBJ1-6,TRBV5-1,NA,CASRPVQDSPLHF,TGCGCCAGCAGACCCGTACAAGATTCACCCCTCCACTTT
NA,TRBJ2-7,TRBV7-2,NA,CASSLGGGRSYEQYF,TGTGCCAGCAGCTTAGGTGGCGGGCGCTCCTACGAGCAGTACTTC
NA,TRBJ2-3,TRBV4-3,NA,CASSQDRAGTDTQYF,TGCGCCAGCAGCCAAGATCGTGCAGGCACAGATACGCAGTATTTT
NA,TRBJ1-6,TRBV18,TRBD1,CASSLGQGLSPLHF,TGTGCCAGCTCCCTCGGACAGGGACTTTCGCCCCTCCACTTT
NA,TRBJ1-5,TRBV30,NA,CAWSRGLNQPQHF,TGTGCCTGGAGTCGAGGGCTTAATCAGCCCCAGCATTTT
once,TRBJ1-1,TRBV2,NA,CASATESNTEAFF,TGTGCCAGCGCGACAGAATCAAACACTGAAGCTTTCTTT
NA,TRBJ2-5,TRBV7-9,NA,CASSSGVGTQYF,TGTGCCAGCAGCTCAGGGGTAGGAACCCAGTACTTC
NA,TRBJ1-1,TRBV18,TRBD1,CASSGNRGNTEAFF,TGTGCCAGCTCAGGTAACAGGGGGAACACTGAAGCTTTCTTT
NA,TRBJ1-2,TRBV6-5,TRBD1,CASSSNLRGRGGYTF,TGTGCCAGCAGTTCTAATCTCAGGGGGCGAGGAGGCTACACCTTC
NA,TRBJ2-5,TRBV7-2,TRBD2,CASSLGGGGASETQYF,TGTGCCAGCAGCCTAGGTGGCGGGGGGGCCAGTGAGACCCAGTACTTC
NA,TRBJ2-1,TRBV25-1,NA,CASSDGFWGGEQFF,TGTGCCAGCAGTGATGGGTTTTGGGGAGGTGAGCAGTTCTTC
NA,TRBJ2-5,TRBV5-6,NA,CASSLSLAKETQYF,TGTGCCAGCAGCCTCTCCCTAGCCAAGGAGACCCAGTACTTC